The text below deals with one T cell receptor beta chain. This entry comes from a study of OX40 agonist ivuxolimab in advanced cancers. Study as a whole: The dose-escalation cohort had hepatocellular carcinoma, melanoma, renal cell or head and neck cancer.

The germline V gene has CDR1 KGHSH and CDR2 LQKENI. Trimming cost V 0 bases and J 0 bases; bases outside gene matches: 7. This CDR3 has 17 residues. TCRdb keeps only in-frame clones here, not all; method: immunoSEQ multiplex PCR. The sample yields more than 80,000 clones, nearly 90% seen once. The V and J genes are TRBV18 and TRBJ2-7, with TRBD1 matching 8 bases. The TCR comes from an adult with an advanced solid tumor such as melanoma, head and neck, liver or kidney cancer. Source: CD4+ or CD8+ T cells sorted from blood, taken in a trial of the OX40 agonist ivuxolimab. The DNA of the CDR3 is TGTGCCAGCTCACCACCACAGGGACAGGTGGGCTCCTACGAGCAGTACTTC. As protein: CASSPPQGQVGSYEQYF.